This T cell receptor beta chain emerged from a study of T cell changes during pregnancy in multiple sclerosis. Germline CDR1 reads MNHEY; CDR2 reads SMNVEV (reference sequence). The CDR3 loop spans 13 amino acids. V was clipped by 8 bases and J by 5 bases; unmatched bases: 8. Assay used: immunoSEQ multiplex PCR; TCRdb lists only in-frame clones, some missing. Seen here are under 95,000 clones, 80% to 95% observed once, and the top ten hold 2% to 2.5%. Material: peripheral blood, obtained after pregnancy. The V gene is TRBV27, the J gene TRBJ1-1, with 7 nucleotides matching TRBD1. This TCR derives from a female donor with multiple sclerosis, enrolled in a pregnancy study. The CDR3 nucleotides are TGTGCCAGCCTACAGGGGTGGGGTACTGAAGCTTTCTTT. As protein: CASLQGWGTEAFF.